This note documents a single TCR beta chain sequence. The antigen remains unidentified. Primers for the PCR totalled 60 Vbeta and 13 Jbeta. The table came from immunoSEQ multiplex PCR; TCRdb's copy has only in-frame clones and leaves some out. The sample holds under 250,000 clones, approximately 85% seen once. The V and J ends lost 1 base and 0 bases respectively, with 4 bases between them. CDR1 is SGHAT and CDR2 is FQNNGV in the germline V gene. This CDR3 comprises 14 residues. The data are from a study of cytomegalovirus exposure and HLA in healthy donors. At the level of the study: Prior work identified around 120 million unique TCR beta sequences in approximately 200 million T cells.

Study findings and constraints: In a later analysis, at a false discovery rate of 0.05, roughly 18,000 TCR beta sequences were associated with HLA alleles. The study listed 164 cytomegalovirus-associated TCR beta chains. Later analysis identified a missense DCLRE1C variant that was linked to TCR beta V- and J-gene trimming.

This receptor was taken from a woman in her forties or fifties in good health and CMV-seronegative. The rearrangement uses TRBV11-2 and TRBJ1-3; D call uncertain. The source material was PBMCs. The chain's CDR3 is CASSLGASGNTIYF. Written as DNA, the CDR3 is TGTGCCAGCAGCTTAGGCGCCTCTGGAAACACCATATATTTT.